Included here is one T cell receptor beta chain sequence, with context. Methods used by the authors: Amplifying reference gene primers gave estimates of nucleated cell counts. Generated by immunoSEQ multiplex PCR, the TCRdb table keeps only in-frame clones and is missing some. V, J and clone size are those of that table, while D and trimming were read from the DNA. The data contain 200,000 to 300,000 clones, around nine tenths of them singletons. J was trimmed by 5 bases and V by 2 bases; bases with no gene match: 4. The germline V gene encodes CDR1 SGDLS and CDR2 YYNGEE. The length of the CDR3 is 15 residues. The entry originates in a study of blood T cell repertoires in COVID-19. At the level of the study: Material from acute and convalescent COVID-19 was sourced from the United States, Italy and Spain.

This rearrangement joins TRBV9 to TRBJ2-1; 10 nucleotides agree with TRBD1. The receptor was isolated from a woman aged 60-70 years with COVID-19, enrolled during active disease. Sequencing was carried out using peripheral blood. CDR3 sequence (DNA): TGTGCCAGCAGCGTGGGACAGGGGAAAAACAATGAGCAGTTCTTC. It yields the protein CASSVGQGKNNEQFF. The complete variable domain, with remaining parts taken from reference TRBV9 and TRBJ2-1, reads DSGVTQTPKHLITATGQRVTLRCSPRSGDLSVYWYQQSLDQGLQFLIQYYNGEERAKGNILERFSAQQFPDLHSELNLSSLELGDSALYFCASSVGQGKNNEQFFGPGTRLTVL.